What follows is one T cell receptor beta chain and its context. Antigen unknown. Deletions cut 4 bases from V and 0 bases from J, with 10 bases between. Looked up from germline, CDR1 is SGHTA and CDR2 is FQGNSA. The CDR3 is 15 residues long. This entry belongs to a study of cytomegalovirus exposure and HLA in healthy donors. The study, taken as a whole, reports: The authors enumerated around 150 TCR beta chains as linked to cytomegalovirus. In vitro data verified three CMV-associated chains as specific for CMV antigens.

Only in-frame clones appear in the TCRdb table, and some are missing; sequencing was by immunoSEQ multiplex PCR. Of under 50,000 clones listed, 94% were seen once; the top ten hold around 7.8%. The chain carries TRBV7-2 and TRBJ1-5, with D perhaps TRBD1 (6 bases). Sequencing input: PBMCs. The receptor was derived from a woman aged 18-29 years in good health and CMV-seropositive. In DNA, the CDR3 is TGTGCCAGCAGCTGGACAGCAGGTAGCAATCAGCCCCAGCATTTT. Its protein product is CASSWTAGSNQPQHF.